The 7 T cell receptor beta chains in this list originate from one sample, sequenced in a study of T-cell memory formation after mild COVID-19. TCRdb reanalysed the 5' RACE reads using MiXCR and keeps one entry per CDR3 protein. The sample lists around 530,000 distinct CDR3 sequences, about 20% occurring once. The sample taken for sequencing was PBMCs or a T cell subset sorted from them (not recorded which). All receptors derive from an adult woman who had mild COVID-19 (a few samples of this study predate the infection). Cell type and time point are not known.

The V and J genes are TRBV6-5 and TRBJ2-1, with D maybe TRBD1 (6 bases). Germline V gene data show CDR1 as MNHEY and CDR2 as SVGAGI. Trimming pared 8 bases from V and 6 bases from J, leaving 20 bases between. The CDR3 runs to 15 residues. This CDR3 reads CASESGQGPFNEQFF. The CDR3 region has the DNA TGTGCCAGCGAATCGGGACAAGGGCCTTTCAATGAGCAGTTCTTC.

The rearrangement links TRBV4-2 to TRBJ2-4; 8 bases are a match to TRBD2. With 1 base clipped from V and 5 bases from J, the junction kept 7 bases outside the gene matches. The length of the CDR3 is 16 residues. Germline-derived CDR1 and CDR2 are LGHNA and YNFKEQ. CDR3 nucleotide sequence: TGTGCCAGCAGCCAAGCTCCCGGGGGGGCTGAAAACATTCAGTACTTC. It specifies CASSQAPGGAENIQYF.

The chain carries TRBV5-1 and TRBJ1-5, with 10 bases fitting TRBD1. Germline V gene lookup returns CDR1 SGHRS and CDR2 YFSETQ. The length of the CDR3 is 14 residues. After removal of 4 bases from V and 5 bases from J, the junction contained 3 bases not matched to a gene. The DNA of the CDR3 is TGCGCCAGCAGCCCGACAGGGGGCTATCAGCCCCAGCATTTT. Its protein is CASSPTGGYQPQHF.

The chain is built from TRBV5-6 and TRBJ1-1, with D unclear. Germline CDR1 is SGHDT and CDR2 is YYEEEE. The CDR3 is 14 amino acids. The V end lost 0 bases, the J end lost 1 base, and 7 bases lay between the germline ends. As DNA, the CDR3 is TGTGCCAGCAGCTTGGGGGCGTCGAACACTGAAGCTTTCTTT. Translating gives CASSLGASNTEAFF.

The chain couples TRBV6-2 or TRBV6-3 to TRBJ2-7; D might be TRBD1 (5 bases). The CDR3 is made up of 14 amino acids. The V and J ends lost 5 bases and 3 bases respectively, with 14 bases between them. CDR1 and CDR2 (germline): MNHEY, SVGEGT. DNA for the CDR3: TGTGCCAGCAGTCGGACACCCTTCGGCTACGAGCAGTACTTC. Its translation is CASSRTPFGYEQYF.

The sample holds a few counts of this clonotype. This chain links TRBV12-3 or TRBV12-4 with TRBJ2-2; D is possibly TRBD2 (6 bases). The CDR3 consists of 15 residues. Trimming stripped 6 bases from V and 4 bases from J, with 15 bases between. The CDR3 DNA follows: TGTGCCAGCAGGTCCCTAGGGGAGGCCACCGGGGAGCTGTTTTTT. Protein product: CASRSLGEATGELFF.

The V gene is TRBV7-9, the J gene TRBJ2-7, with a weak D call TRBD1 (5 bases). The V and J ends lost 2 bases and 5 bases respectively, with 16 bases between them. Germline-derived CDR1 and CDR2 are SEHNR and FQNEAQ (reference sequence). CDR3 length equals 15 residues. CDR3 in DNA: TGTGCCAGCAGCTTACGTCTTTGGGTAGGGGACGAGCAGTACTTC. The encoded protein is CASSLRLWVGDEQYF. Drawing the rest from reference TRBV7-9 and TRBJ2-7, the complete variable domain is DTGVSQNPRHKITKRGQNVTFRCDPISEHNRLYWYRQTLGQGPEFLTYFQNEAQLEKSRLLSDRFSAERPKGSFSTLEIQRTEQGDSAMYLCASSLRLWVGDEQYFGPGTRLTVT.